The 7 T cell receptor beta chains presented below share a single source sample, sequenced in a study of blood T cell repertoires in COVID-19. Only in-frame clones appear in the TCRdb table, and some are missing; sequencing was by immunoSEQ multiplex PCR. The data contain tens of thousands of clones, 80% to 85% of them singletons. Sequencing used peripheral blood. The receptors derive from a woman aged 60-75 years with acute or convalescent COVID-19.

The CDR3 DNA follows: TGTGCCAGCAGTTATGATGGGGGACAGGGCAGTTCACCCCTCCACTTT. As protein: CASSYDGGQGSSPLHF. The chain has TRBV6-2 or TRBV6-3 and TRBJ1-6, with 9 bases aligning to TRBD1. V shed 3 bases, J shed 9 bases, and the junction held 9 bases outside the gene matches. The CDR3 runs to 16 residues. Germline loops: CDR1 MNHEY, CDR2 SVGEGT.

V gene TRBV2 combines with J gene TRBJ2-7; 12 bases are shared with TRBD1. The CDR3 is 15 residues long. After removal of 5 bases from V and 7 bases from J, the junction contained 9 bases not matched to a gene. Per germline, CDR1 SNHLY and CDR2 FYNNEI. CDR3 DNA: TGTGCCAGCAGTTTTCCGGGACAGGGGGCAGGAGAGCAGTACTTC. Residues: CASSFPGQGAGEQYF.

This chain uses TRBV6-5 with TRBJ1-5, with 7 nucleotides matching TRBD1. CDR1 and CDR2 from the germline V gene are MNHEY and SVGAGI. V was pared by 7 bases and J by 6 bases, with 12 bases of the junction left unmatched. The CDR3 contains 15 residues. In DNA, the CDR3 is TGTGCCAGCACCATCCCAGGGGGTGGGAGTCAGCCCCAGCATTTT. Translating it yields CASTIPGGGSQPQHF.

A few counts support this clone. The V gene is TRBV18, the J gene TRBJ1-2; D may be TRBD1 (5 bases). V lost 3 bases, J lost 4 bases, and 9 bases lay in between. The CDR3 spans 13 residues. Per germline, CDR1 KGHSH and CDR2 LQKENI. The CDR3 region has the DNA TGTGCCAGCTCACCTGACAGCTTCTATGGCTACACCTTC. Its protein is CASSPDSFYGYTF.

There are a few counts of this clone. The CDR3 DNA reads TGTGCCAGCAGCCCCCCCAGGACAGTCAATCTCATGAACACTGAAGCTTTCTTT. It yields the protein CASSPPRTVNLMNTEAFF. V usage is TRBV7-7 and J usage is TRBJ1-1, with D possibly TRBD1 on 6 matching bases. V lost 5 bases, J lost 0 bases, and 22 bases lay in between. The CDR3 totals 18 residues. Germline values: CDR1 SSHAT, CDR2 FNYEAQ (reference sequence).

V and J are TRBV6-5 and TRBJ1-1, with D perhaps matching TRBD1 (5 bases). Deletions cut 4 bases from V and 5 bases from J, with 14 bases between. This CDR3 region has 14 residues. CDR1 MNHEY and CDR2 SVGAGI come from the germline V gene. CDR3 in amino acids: CASSSPGGGTEAFF. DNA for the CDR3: TGTGCCAGCAGTTCCCCGGGGGGGGGTACTGAAGCTTTCTTT.

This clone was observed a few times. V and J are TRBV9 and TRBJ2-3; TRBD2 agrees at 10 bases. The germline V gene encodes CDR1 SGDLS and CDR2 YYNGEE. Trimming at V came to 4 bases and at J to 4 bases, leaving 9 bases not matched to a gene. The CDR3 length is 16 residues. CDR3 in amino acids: CASSSSSGGRADTQYF. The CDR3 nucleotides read TGTGCCAGCAGCTCCAGTAGCGGGGGGCGGGCAGATACGCAGTATTTT.